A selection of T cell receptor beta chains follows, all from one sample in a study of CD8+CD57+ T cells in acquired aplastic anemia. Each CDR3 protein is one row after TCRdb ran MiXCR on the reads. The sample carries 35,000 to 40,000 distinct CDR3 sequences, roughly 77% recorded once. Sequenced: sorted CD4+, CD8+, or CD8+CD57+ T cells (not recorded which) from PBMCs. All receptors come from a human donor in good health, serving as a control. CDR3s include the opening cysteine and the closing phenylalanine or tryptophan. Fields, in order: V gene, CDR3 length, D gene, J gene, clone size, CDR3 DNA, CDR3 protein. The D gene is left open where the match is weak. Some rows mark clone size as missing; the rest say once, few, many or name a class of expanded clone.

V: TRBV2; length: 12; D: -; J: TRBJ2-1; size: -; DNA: TGTGCCAGCAGTAACGGCCACAATGAGCAGTTCTTC; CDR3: CASSNGHNEQFF
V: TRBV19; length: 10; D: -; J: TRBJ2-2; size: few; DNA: TGTGCCAGTAGGGGCGGGGAGCTGTTTTTT; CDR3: CASRGGELFF
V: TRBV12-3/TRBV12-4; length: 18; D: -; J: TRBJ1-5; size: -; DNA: TGTGCCAGCAGAGCCATTTCAACCCGGGAAAATAGCAATCAGCCCCAGCATTTT; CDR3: CASRAISTRENSNQPQHF
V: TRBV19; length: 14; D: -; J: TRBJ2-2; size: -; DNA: TGTGCCAGTAGGGAGTCTGGGGGCGCCGGGGAGCTGTTTTTT; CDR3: CASRESGGAGELFF
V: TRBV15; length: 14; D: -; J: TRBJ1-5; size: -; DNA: TGTGCCACCAGCAGAGATCTAGCGCAGCAGCCCCAGCATTTT; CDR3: CATSRDLAQQPQHF
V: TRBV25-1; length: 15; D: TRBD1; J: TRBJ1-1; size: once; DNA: TGTGCCAGCAGTGACCCAGGGACAGGGGACCGTGAAGCTTTCTTT; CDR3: CASSDPGTGDREAFF
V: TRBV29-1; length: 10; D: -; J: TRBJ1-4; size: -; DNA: TGCAGCGTTGGAGGCGACCAACTGTTTTTT; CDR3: CSVGGDQLFF
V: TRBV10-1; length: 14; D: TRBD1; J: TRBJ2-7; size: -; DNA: TGCGCCAGCAGTCCTGGGACAGGGAGCTACGAGCAGTACTTC; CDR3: CASSPGTGSYEQYF
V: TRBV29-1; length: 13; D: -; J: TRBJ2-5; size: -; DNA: TGCAGCGTTGAAGAAGGACTGGAAGAGACCCAGTACTTC; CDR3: CSVEEGLEETQYF
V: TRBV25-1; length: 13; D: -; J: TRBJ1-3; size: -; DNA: TGTGCCAGCAGACAGCTCTCTGGAAACACCATATATTTT; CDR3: CASRQLSGNTIYF
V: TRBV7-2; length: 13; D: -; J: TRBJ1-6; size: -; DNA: TGTGCCAGCAGCTTAGGAGGGAATTCACCCCTCCACTTT; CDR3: CASSLGGNSPLHF
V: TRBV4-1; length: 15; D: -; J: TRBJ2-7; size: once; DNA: TGCGCCAGCAGCCAAGATATTTCCGCAGGCTACGAGCAGTACTTC; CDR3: CASSQDISAGYEQYF
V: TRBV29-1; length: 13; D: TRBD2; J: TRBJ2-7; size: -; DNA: TGCAGCGTTAAGGGGACTATGTCCTACGAGCAGTACTTC; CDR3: CSVKGTMSYEQYF
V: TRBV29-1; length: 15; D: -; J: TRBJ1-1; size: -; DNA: TGCAGCGTTGATTCGCAGACAACCCCGAACACTGAAGCTTTCTTT; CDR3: CSVDSQTTPNTEAFF
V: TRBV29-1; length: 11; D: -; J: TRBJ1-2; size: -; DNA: TGCAGCGTTATGGGACTCGTGGGCTACACCTTC; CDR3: CSVMGLVGYTF
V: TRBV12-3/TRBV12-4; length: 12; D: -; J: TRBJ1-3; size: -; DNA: TGTGCCAGCAGGAAATCTGGAAACACCATATATTTT; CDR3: CASRKSGNTIYF
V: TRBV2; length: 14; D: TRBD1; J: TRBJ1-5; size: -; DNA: TGTGCCAGCCGTGACAGGGGGCATAATCAGCCTCAGCATTTT; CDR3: CASRDRGHNQPQHF
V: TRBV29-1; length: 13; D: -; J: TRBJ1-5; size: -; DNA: TGCAGCGTCGTATGGGGTAGCAATCAGCCCCAGCATTTT; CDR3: CSVVWGSNQPQHF
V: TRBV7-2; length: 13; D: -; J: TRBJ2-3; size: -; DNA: TGTGCCAGCAGCTTAGTTGCAGCGGATACGCAGTATTTT; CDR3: CASSLVAADTQYF
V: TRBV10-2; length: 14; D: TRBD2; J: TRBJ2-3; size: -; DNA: TGCGCCAGCCGGACTAGCGGGGGTCGGTATACGCAGTATTTT; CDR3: CASRTSGGRYTQYF
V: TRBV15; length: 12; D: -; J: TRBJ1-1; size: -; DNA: TGTGCCACCAGCAGAGAGAGCCCCGAAGCTTTCTTT; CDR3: CATSRESPEAFF
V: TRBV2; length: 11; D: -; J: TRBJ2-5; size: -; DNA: TGTGCCAGCAGTGCGGCAGAGACCCAGTACTTC; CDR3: CASSAAETQYF
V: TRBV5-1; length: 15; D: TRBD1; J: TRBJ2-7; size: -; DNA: TGCGCCAGCAGCGATCCGGGACAGACAAACTACGAGCAGTACTTC; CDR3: CASSDPGQTNYEQYF
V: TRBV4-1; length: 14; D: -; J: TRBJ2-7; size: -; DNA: TGCGCCAGCAGCCAAGACACGGACAGAGACGAGCAGTACTTC; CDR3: CASSQDTDRDEQYF
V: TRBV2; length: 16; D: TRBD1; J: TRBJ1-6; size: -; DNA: TGTGCCAGCAGTTCCACTACAGGGGGCGCGTACTCACCCCTCCACTTT; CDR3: CASSSTTGGAYSPLHF
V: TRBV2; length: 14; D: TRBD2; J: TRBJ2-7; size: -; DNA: TGTGCCAGCAGTGTCGGCCCCAGGGAGGGCGAGCAGTACTTC; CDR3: CASSVGPREGEQYF
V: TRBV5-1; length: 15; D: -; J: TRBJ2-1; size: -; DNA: TGCGCCAGCAGCTTGGCACTAGCTGGGTACAATGAGCAGTTCTTC; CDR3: CASSLALAGYNEQFF
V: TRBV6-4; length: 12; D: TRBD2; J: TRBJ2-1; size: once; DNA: TGTGCCAGCAGTAGCGGGGGTAATGAGCAGTTCTTC; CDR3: CASSSGGNEQFF
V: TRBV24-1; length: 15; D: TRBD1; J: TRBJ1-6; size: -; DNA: TGTGCCACTCAGGCCGGACAGGGGGATAATTCACCCCTCCACTTT; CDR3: CATQAGQGDNSPLHF
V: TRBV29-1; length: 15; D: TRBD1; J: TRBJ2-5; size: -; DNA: TGCAGCGTTGAGAAGGGACAGGGGACGGAAGAGACCCAGTACTTC; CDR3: CSVEKGQGTEETQYF
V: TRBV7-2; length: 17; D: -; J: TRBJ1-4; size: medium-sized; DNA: TGTGCCAGCAGCTTAGGGGGGTACACGGCCTATAATGAAAAACTGTTTTTT; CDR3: CASSLGGYTAYNEKLFF